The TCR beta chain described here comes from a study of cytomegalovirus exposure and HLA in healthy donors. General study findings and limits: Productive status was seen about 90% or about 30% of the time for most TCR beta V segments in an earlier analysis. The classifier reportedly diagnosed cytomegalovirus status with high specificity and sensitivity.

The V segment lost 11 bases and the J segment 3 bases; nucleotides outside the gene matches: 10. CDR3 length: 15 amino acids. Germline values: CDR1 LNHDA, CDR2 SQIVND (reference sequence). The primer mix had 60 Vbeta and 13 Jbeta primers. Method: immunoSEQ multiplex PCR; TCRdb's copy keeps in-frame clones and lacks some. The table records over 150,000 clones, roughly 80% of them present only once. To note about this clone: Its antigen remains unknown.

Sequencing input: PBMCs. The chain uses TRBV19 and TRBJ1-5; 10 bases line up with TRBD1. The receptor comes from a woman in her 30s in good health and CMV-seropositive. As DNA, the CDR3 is TGTGCCTCCAAACGGGGGACAGGGGCCAATCAGCCCCAGCATTTT. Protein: CASKRGTGANQPQHF.